The 7 T cell receptor beta chains listed next were all sequenced from one sample in a study of cytomegalovirus exposure and HLA in healthy donors. Both 60 Vbeta primers and 13 Jbeta primers went into the PCR. Measured with immunoSEQ multiplex PCR; TCRdb has only the in-frame clones, and not every one. The sample features about 58,000 clones, with less than 4% in its top ten. Material: PBMCs. The origin of the receptors is a male donor in good health and CMV-seronegative.

CDR3 bases: TGTGCCAGCAGCACGTCTACAGGGAACTATGGCTACACCTTC. Protein: CASSTSTGNYGYTF. The chain combines TRBV11-2 with TRBJ1-2; weak D call: TRBD1 (6 bases). V was trimmed by 5 bases and J by 2 bases, leaving 12 bases between them. The CDR3 is 14 amino acids. CDR1 SGHAT and CDR2 FQNNGV come from the germline V gene.

This chain links TRBV10-3 with TRBJ2-5; the D gene is possibly TRBD1 (8 bases). The CDR3 consists of 15 residues. The V gene lost 0 bases and the J gene lost 7 bases, with 15 bases spanning the gap. Germline-derived CDR1 and CDR2 are ENHRY and SYGVKD. The CDR3 DNA is TGTGCCATCAGTGAGTCGGACAGGGAGGGGGCGACCCAGTACTTC. Translation: CAISESDREGATQYF.

The chain links TRBV18 to TRBJ2-3; 8 nucleotides line up with TRBD2. Germline V lookup: CDR1 KGHSH, CDR2 LQKENI. CDR3 length: 16 amino acids. V lost 8 bases to trimming and J lost 4 bases; unmatched junction nucleotides: 14. CDR3 residues: CASAPLGSGSPDTQYF. As DNA, the CDR3 is TGTGCCAGCGCCCCTCTAGGGAGCGGGAGCCCAGATACGCAGTATTTT. The variable domain in full, with the rest retrieved from reference TRBV18 and TRBJ2-3, is NAGVMQNPRHLVRRRGQEARLRCSPMKGHSHVYWYRQLPEEGLKFMVYLQKENIIDESGMPKERFSAEFPKEGPSILRIQQVVRGDSAAYFCASAPLGSGSPDTQYFGPGTRLTVL.

The chain has TRBV6-5 and TRBJ2-7, with a tentative D call TRBD1 (5 bases). V lost 8 bases and J lost 5, with 16 bases in between. Germline assignment: CDR1 MNHEY and CDR2 SVGAGI. This CDR3 has 13 amino acids. The CDR3 spells CASRADSTDEQYF. CDR3 DNA sequence: TGTGCCAGCCGCGCCGACAGTACCGACGAGCAGTACTTC.

This chain links TRBV18 with TRBJ2-1, with a tentative D call TRBD1 (5 bases). CDR3 length: 15 amino acids. The V end lost 6 bases, the J end lost 5 bases, and 17 bases lay between the germline ends. From germline, CDR1 is KGHSH and CDR2 LQKENI. CDR3 protein: CASSQGSSTDNEQFF. CDR3 in DNA: TGTGCCAGCTCCCAGGGTTCCTCTACCGACAATGAGCAGTTCTTC.

The chain combines TRBV9 with TRBJ2-7; D might be TRBD1 (5 bases). The CDR3 consists of 14 residues. CDR1 and CDR2 from the germline V gene are SGDLS and YYNGEE. V lost 0 bases and J lost 5, with 12 bases in between. CDR3 DNA: TGTGCCAGCAGCGTAGCTCGTCAGGACAACGAGCAGTACTTC. Its protein is CASSVARQDNEQYF.

This chain joins TRBV5-1 and TRBJ2-5, with TRBD2 as a possible D gene (6 bases). Germline CDR1 and CDR2: SGHRS and YFSETQ. V was clipped by 0 bases and J by 2 bases, with 11 bases between them. The CDR3 length is 15 residues. The DNA for the CDR3 is TGCGCCAGCAGCTTGGACCCGGGGGTACAAGAGACCCAGTACTTC. Translation gives CASSLDPGVQETQYF.